The 6 T cell receptor beta chains below were found in one sample sequenced in a study of blood T cells in healthy people across ages. A second PCR, run for roughly 6 to 11 cycles, used a sample-barcoded 5' primer plus a J-beta primer mix. TCRdb itself ran the 5' RACE reads through MiXCR, one entry per CDR3 protein. This table holds fewer than 2,000,000 distinct CDR3 sequences, about two fifths found once. The material sequenced was blood. These receptors were obtained from a human donor in good health.

A few counts support this clonotype. The rearrangement uses TRBV20-1 and TRBJ2-6, with D hard to call. V lost 6 bases to trimming and J lost 3 bases, with 3 bases between them. This CDR3 is built from 11 residues. The V gene's germline CDR1 is DFQATT and CDR2 SNEGSKA (reference sequence). DNA for the CDR3: TGCAGTGCGCGTGGGGCCAACGTCCTGACTTTC. It specifies CSARGANVLTF.

This chain uses TRBV12-3 or TRBV12-4 with TRBJ2-7; 8 bases are shared with TRBD2. There are 15 residues in the CDR3. The V segment lost 6 bases and the J segment 5 bases; nucleotides outside the gene matches: 12. The DNA for the CDR3 is TGTGCCAGCAGCCGGATGGGACTAGTGGTAGACGAGCAGTACTTC. It is translated as CASSRMGLVVDEQYF.

The CDR3 reads CASSYSGRVGEQFF. The CDR3 DNA reads as TGTGCCAGCAGTTACTCGGGAAGGGTAGGTGAGCAGTTCTTC. The chain carries TRBV6-2 or TRBV6-3 and TRBJ2-1, with D unresolved. Germline loops: CDR1 MNHEY, CDR2 SVGEGT. The V end was cut by 0 bases, the J end by 9 bases, with 12 bases between. This CDR3 contains 14 residues.

The gene calls are TRBV9 and TRBJ2-7; no definite D call. CDR1 and CDR2 from the germline V gene are SGDLS and YYNGEE. The CDR3 extends over 13 amino acids. Deletions cut 3 bases from V and 6 bases from J, with 13 bases between. CDR3 in amino acids: CASSAGSESEQYF. Written as DNA, the CDR3 is TGTGCCAGCAGCGCCGGGTCCGAAAGCGAGCAGTACTTC.

In this sample, this clonotype turned up a few times. J is TRBJ2-4 and V is TRBV5-8; tentative D call: TRBD1 (7 bases). V was clipped by 8 bases and J by 3 bases, with 9 bases between them. Germline V gene data show CDR1 as SGHTS and CDR2 as YDEGEE. The CDR3 loop spans 12 amino acids. Here the CDR3 DNA reads TGTGCCAGGCGGGACAGCAAAAACATTCAGTACTTC. Translating it yields CARRDSKNIQYF.

In this sample, this clonotype turned up many times. The chain recombines TRBV20-1 with TRBJ2-6; perhaps D is TRBD1 or TRBD2 (5 bases each). The CDR3 is 15 amino acids. V lost 1 base, J lost 1 base, and 8 bases lay in between. CDR1 is DFQATT, CDR2 SNEGSKA, per germline (reference sequence). CDR3 loop: CSARGDQSGANVLTF. The CDR3 DNA reads TGCAGTGCTAGAGGGGACCAATCTGGGGCCAACGTCCTGACTTTC.